The 27 T cell receptor beta chains below were found in one sample sequenced in a study of blood T cell repertoires in COVID-19. Method: immunoSEQ multiplex PCR; TCRdb's copy keeps in-frame clones and lacks some. The sample lists 200,000 to 250,000 clones, roughly 85% occurring once. The sequenced sample consisted of PBMCs or T cells enriched from blood (not recorded which). All receptors derive from a woman aged 50 to 60 who had been exposed to COVID-19.

The V call is TRBV19, the J call TRBJ2-7; 9 bases are shared with TRBD1. This CDR3 comprises 13 residues. V was pared by 8 bases and J by 1 base, with 3 bases of the junction left unmatched. Germline V CDR1 and CDR2: LNHDA, SQIVND (reference sequence). The CDR3: CASAGTGSYEQYF. The CDR3 nucleotides read TGTGCCAGTGCCGGGACAGGGTCCTACGAGCAGTACTTC.

The chain links TRBV5-6 to TRBJ2-2; D might be TRBD1 (6 bases). The CDR3 runs to 17 residues. Germline CDR1 and CDR2: SGHDT and YYEEEE. The V gene lost 3 bases and the J gene lost 0 bases, with 15 bases spanning the gap. This chain's CDR3 is CASSSIRNRANTGELFF. The CDR3 coding sequence is TGTGCCAGCAGCTCGATACGGAACAGGGCGAACACCGGGGAGCTGTTTTTT.

The V gene is TRBV6-5, the J gene TRBJ2-3; D ambiguous. The CDR3 sequence is 14 residues long. The germline gives CDR1 MNHEY, CDR2 SVGAGI. V was shortened by 3 bases and J by 2 bases, with 9 bases between the two germline ends. CDR3 coding DNA: TGTGCCAGCAGTTATTCAACTGCCACAGATACGCAGTATTTT. It translates to CASSYSTATDTQYF.

The rearrangement joins TRBV29-1 to TRBJ1-1, with a weak D call TRBD1 (5 bases). The CDR3 loop spans 10 amino acids. The ends were cut back, 5 bases at V and 11 bases at J, with 12 bases in the middle. Germline CDR1 is SQVTM and CDR2 is ANQGSEA. CDR3 bases: TGCAGCGTTATACAGGCGCGCGCTTTCTTT. Amino acid sequence: CSVIQARAFF.

This chain joins TRBV19 and TRBJ1-2; D gene ambiguous. Trimming cost V 5 bases and J 2 bases, with 12 bases left between them. This CDR3 contains 14 residues. Germline V gene sequence: CDR1 LNHDA, CDR2 SQIVND (reference sequence). The CDR3 bases are TGTGCCAGTAGTGTGGGCAAAACCAACTATGGCTACACCTTC. This codes for CASSVGKTNYGYTF.

The chain joins TRBV12-5 to TRBJ1-3; D gene ambiguous. Trimming shortened V by 2 bases and J by 0 bases, and 14 bases separated the two germline ends. The CDR3 is 17 residues long. Germline CDR1 is LGHNT and CDR2 is FRNRAP. CDR3 coding DNA: TGTGCTAGTGGTTTGACTCACGTGGGAGGCTCTGGAAACACCATATATTTT. Amino acid sequence: CASGLTHVGGSGNTIYF.

This chain connects TRBV7-2 to TRBJ1-1, with 7 bases that match TRBD1. This CDR3 region has 14 residues. Unmatched junction bases numbered 0, after V lost 2 bases and J lost 0 bases. The germline V gene encodes CDR1 SGHTA and CDR2 FQGNSA. As DNA, the CDR3 is TGTGCCAGCAGCTTACAGGGGGTGAACACTGAAGCTTTCTTT. Its protein product is CASSLQGVNTEAFF.

The chain employs TRBV5-1 and TRBJ2-1, with D unresolved. With 7 bases removed from V and 5 bases from J, the gap between germline ends came to 7 bases. CDR3 size: 11 residues. Germline values: CDR1 SGHRS, CDR2 YFSETQ. The CDR3 region is CASHSHNEQFF. The DNA of the CDR3 is TGCGCCAGCCATTCCCACAATGAGCAGTTCTTC.

V is TRBV30 and J is TRBJ1-6, with TRBD1 matching over 7 bases. The ends lost 3 bases at V and 5 bases at J; junction bases unmatched: 7. The CDR3 runs 15 residues. Germline V lookup: CDR1 GTSNPN, CDR2 SVGIG (reference sequence). The CDR3 DNA reads as TGTGCCTGGAGGAGGGACAGCCCGGATAATTCACCCCTCCACTTT. Protein sequence: CAWRRDSPDNSPLHF. Drawing the rest from reference TRBV30 and TRBJ1-6, the complete variable domain is SQTIHQWPATLVQPVGSPLSLECTVEGTSNPNLYWYRQAAGRGLQLLFYSVGIGQISSEVPQNLSASRPQDRQFILSSKKLLLSDSGFYLCAWRRDSPDNSPLHFGNGTRLTVT.

The rearrangement joins TRBV4-3 to TRBJ1-2, with a tentative D call TRBD1 (6 bases). The germline CDR1 and CDR2 sequences are LGHNA and YSLEER. The CDR3 runs 18 residues. V lost 0 bases and J lost 4, with 21 bases in between. CDR3 sequence (DNA): TGCGCCAGCAGCCAAGAAACAGGGCGCCAATCCTTTAGCTATGGCTACACCTTC. Translation: CASSQETGRQSFSYGYTF.

The chain joins TRBV5-6 to TRBJ1-5, with 8 bases fitting TRBD1. V gave up 3 bases and J gave up 7 bases; unmatched junction bases: 6. The CDR3 runs to 14 residues. Germline-derived CDR1 and CDR2 are SGHDT and YYEEEE. CDR3 bases: TGTGCCAGCAGCTCCGGACAGGGAGGCCAGCCCCAGCATTTT. Its translation is CASSSGQGGQPQHF.

The table lists this clone with a count of one. The rearrangement joins TRBV5-1 to TRBJ2-7; 9 bases are a match to TRBD1. V shed 4 bases, J shed 4 bases, and the junction held 18 bases outside the gene matches. Germline values: CDR1 SGHRS, CDR2 YFSETQ. The CDR3 has 18 residues. Here the CDR3 reads CASSRTLPGQGKEYEQYF. The CDR3 region has the DNA TGCGCCAGCAGCCGCACCCTTCCGGGACAGGGAAAGGAATACGAGCAGTACTTC.

The table lists this clone with a few counts. V gene TRBV6-5 combines with J gene TRBJ1-2, with D maybe TRBD1 (5 bases). The CDR3 is made up of 13 amino acids. CDR1 MNHEY and CDR2 SVGAGI come from the germline V gene. Trimming left V 5 bases short and J 8 bases short, with 15 bases between. This CDR3 is CASSPIQARGYTF. In nucleotides, the CDR3 is TGTGCCAGCAGTCCTATACAGGCACGAGGCTACACCTTC.

V usage is TRBV5-6 and J usage is TRBJ1-1; perhaps TRBD1 as D (5 bases). Germline CDR1 SGHDT, CDR2 YYEEEE. The length of the CDR3 is 14 residues. V was shortened by 0 bases and J by 5 bases, with 11 bases between the two germline ends. The CDR3 DNA reads as TGTGCCAGCAGCTTGGGAAGGGGTAGGACTGAAGCTTTCTTT. Protein sequence: CASSLGRGRTEAFF.

The V call is TRBV6-2 or TRBV6-3, the J call TRBJ2-2; 7 nucleotides align to TRBD1. Germline CDR1 MNHEY, CDR2 SVGEGT. The V and J ends lost 5 bases and 4 bases, in that order; junction bases with no gene match: 7. The CDR3 is 15 amino acids. The CDR3 DNA sequence: TGTGCCAGCAGTCCGACAGGGAATCCCACCGGGGAGCTGTTTTTT. The encoded protein is CASSPTGNPTGELFF.

V usage is TRBV12-1 and J usage is TRBJ2-3; the listed D gene, TRBD2, was not tested against the DNA. TRBV12-1 represents a pseudogene. The CDR3 is made up of 18 amino acids. The CDR3: CASSPTPSLDSSTDTQYF. In DNA, the CDR3 is TGTGCCAGCAGCCCCACACCCTCACTAGACTCTAGCACAGATACGCAGTATTTT.

The chain couples TRBV3-1 (or the pseudogene TRBV3-2) to TRBJ1-6, with a weak D call TRBD1 (5 bases). The V gene's germline CDR1 is LGHDT and CDR2 YNNKEL (reference sequence). The length of the CDR3 is 13 residues. V was shortened by 5 bases and J by 9 bases, with 11 bases between the two germline ends. The CDR3 nucleotides read TGTGCCAGCAGCGATAAGCAGGGTTCACCCCTCCACTTT. Translating it yields CASSDKQGSPLHF.

Points on this clone: The sample contains more than one DNA sequence encoding this CDR3. This chain joins TRBV5-1 and TRBJ2-2; TRBD1 agrees at 9 bases. Germline assignment: CDR1 SGHRS and CDR2 YFSETQ. This CDR3 region has 15 residues. Germline trimming cut 4 bases from V and 4 bases from J; bases unmatched to any gene: 5. The CDR3 loop is CASSLRQGGTGELFF. DNA of the CDR3: TGCGCCAGCAGCCTCCGACAGGGGGGCACCGGGGAGCTGTTTTTT.

V usage is TRBV11-2 and J usage is TRBJ1-1; 8 bases map to TRBD1. Germline assignment: CDR1 SGHAT and CDR2 FQNNGV. This CDR3 has 15 amino acids. J lost 4 bases, V lost 6 bases, and 10 bases had no gene match. This CDR3 is CASRMVRGRGTEAFF. CDR3 DNA: TGTGCCAGCAGGATGGTCAGGGGGCGAGGCACTGAAGCTTTCTTT.

V usage is TRBV18 and J usage is TRBJ2-7; 7 positions match TRBD1. V lost 1 base to trimming and J lost 7 bases; unmatched junction nucleotides: 4. The germline gives CDR1 KGHSH, CDR2 LQKENI. The CDR3 spans 13 residues. The CDR3 reads CASSPRGTEEQYF. The CDR3 DNA is TGTGCCAGCTCACCACGTGGGACAGAGGAGCAGTACTTC.

The V and J genes are TRBV2 and TRBJ1-6; no clear D gene. V lost 6 bases, J lost 0 bases, and 9 bases lay in between. The CDR3 length is 15 residues. Germline lookup yields CDR1 SNHLY and CDR2 FYNNEI. The CDR3 coding sequence is TGTGCCAGCAGCTCTATATCCTCCTATAATTCACCCCTCCACTTT. This translates into CASSSISSYNSPLHF.

This chain connects TRBV15 to TRBJ1-1; perhaps TRBD1 as D (5 bases). Germline V gives CDR1 LNHNV, CDR2 YYDKDF (reference sequence). Deletions cut 0 bases from V and 4 bases from J, with 12 bases between. CDR3 size: 15 residues. The DNA of the CDR3 is TGTGCCACCAGCAGAGATCGGGGGTCTGGCACTGAAGCTTTCTTT. This sequence encodes CATSRDRGSGTEAFF.

The chain uses TRBV9 and TRBJ1-2; TRBD1 might be the D (6 bases). The CDR3 totals 13 residues. Trimming shortened V by 6 bases and J by 8 bases, and 17 bases separated the two germline ends. Germline V CDR1 and CDR2: SGDLS, YYNGEE. The CDR3 sequence: CASNYGQSSGYTF. CDR3 sequence (DNA): TGTGCCAGCAATTATGGACAGTCATCGGGCTACACCTTC.

Concerning this clone: Relative to the germline gene, one junction end is altered; a read error may explain this. This chain connects TRBV5-1 to TRBJ2-7, with 8 positions matching TRBD1. This CDR3 is 13 amino acids long. CDR1 and CDR2 (germline): SGHRS, YFSETQ. The CDR3 sequence: CASSFEPGQVFDF. CDR3 nucleotides: TGCGCCAGCAGCTTCGAACCGGGACAGGTTTTCGACTTC.

The CDR3 nucleotides are TGTGCCAGCAGCTTAGGGTGGCAGGAGGTTGAAAAACTGTTTTTT. This sequence encodes CASSLGWQEVEKLFF. This chain links TRBV7-2 with TRBJ1-4; D gene ambiguous. V dropped 1 base and J dropped 7 bases, with 13 bases sitting between them. The germline V gene has CDR1 SGHTA and CDR2 FQGNSA. The CDR3 has 15 amino acids.

The chain links TRBV5-1 to TRBJ2-2; 7 bases are a match to TRBD1. The CDR3 spans 15 residues. Looked up from germline, CDR1 is SGHRS and CDR2 is YFSETQ. The ends lost 3 bases at V and 4 bases at J; junction bases unmatched: 6. The CDR3 sequence: CASSWKGASTGELFF. The CDR3 nucleotides are TGCGCCAGCAGCTGGAAGGGGGCGTCCACCGGGGAGCTGTTTTTT.

The chain links TRBV7-9 to TRBJ1-1, with TRBD1 matching 8 bases. CDR1 and CDR2 from the germline V gene are SEHNR and FQNEAQ (reference sequence). This CDR3 is 15 amino acids long. J was trimmed by 5 bases and V by 5 bases; bases with no gene match: 10. The CDR3 sequence is CASSHLQGVVTEAFF. The CDR3 DNA reads as TGTGCCAGCAGCCACTTACAGGGGGTGGTAACTGAAGCTTTCTTT.